This entry lists 30 T cell receptor beta chains sequenced from one sample in a study of CD4 T cells in relation to SARS-CoV-2 and coronaviruses. These receptors lack a known antigen. Here immunoSEQ multiplex PCR was the method, and the copy in TCRdb shows in-frame clones only, minus some. The sample has roughly 38,000 clones; around 82% are singletons. What was sequenced was naive CD4+ T cells from PBMCs, cultured in vitro. Described subset: naive CD4+ T cells isolated by negative enrichment. Receptors were obtained from an adult with COVID-19.

This clone came up a few times. This chain links TRBV2 with TRBJ1-1; D is ambiguous. Per germline, CDR1 SNHLY and CDR2 FYNNEI. This CDR3 region has 12 residues. V was clipped by 0 bases and J by 7 bases, with 6 bases between them. The CDR3 reads CASSEARDEAFF. The CDR3 DNA is TGTGCCAGCAGTGAAGCGCGGGATGAAGCTTTCTTT. Combining the CDR3 with reference TRBV2 and TRBJ1-1 gives the whole variable domain EPEVTQTPSHQVTQMGQEVILRCVPISNHLYFYWYRQILGQKVEFLVSFYNNEISEKSEIFDDQFSVERPDGSNFTLKIRSTKLEDSAMYFCASSEARDEAFFGQGTRLTVV.

The chain joins TRBV6-6 to TRBJ2-5, with D possibly being TRBD1 or TRBD2 (6 bases each). CDR1 and CDR2 from the germline V gene are MNHNY and SVGAGI (reference sequence). The CDR3 length is 15 residues. V gave up 0 bases and J gave up 5 bases, with 13 bases separating them. The chain's CDR3 is CASSYSTGASETQYF. The CDR3 DNA reads TGTGCCAGCAGTTACTCGACGGGGGCGTCGGAGACCCAGTACTTC.

The chain joins TRBV5-1 to TRBJ2-7; D may be TRBD2 (6 bases). CDR3 length equals 13 residues. Trimming stripped 4 bases from V and 5 bases from J, with 13 bases between. Per germline, CDR1 SGHRS and CDR2 YFSETQ. The CDR3 loop is CASSPLGGNEQYF. CDR3 DNA sequence: TGCGCCAGCAGCCCCCTCGGGGGAAACGAGCAGTACTTC. Full variable domain (missing parts from reference TRBV5-1 and TRBJ2-7): KAGVTQTPRYLIKTRGQQVTLSCSPISGHRSVSWYQQTPGQGLQFLFEYFSETQRNKGNFPGRFSGRQFSNSRSEMNVSTLELGDSALYLCASSPLGGNEQYFGPGTRLTVT.

This clone appeared a single time. The chain is built from TRBV28 and TRBJ1-1; D remains ambiguous. The V gene's germline CDR1 is MDHEN and CDR2 SYDVKM. This CDR3 comprises 13 residues. The V end was cut by 6 bases, the J end by 0 bases, with 8 bases between. This CDR3 reads CASRSGVNTEAFF. CDR3 bases: TGTGCCAGCAGATCCGGGGTGAACACTGAAGCTTTCTTT.

The chain is built from TRBV4-1 and TRBJ1-6; 7 bases match TRBD1. V dropped 3 bases and J dropped 6; count of bases not matched to a gene: 2. The CDR3 runs to 14 residues. Germline V gives CDR1 MGHRA, CDR2 YSYEKL. The CDR3 is CASSQGQINSPLHF. The CDR3 nucleotides read TGCGCCAGCAGCCAGGGACAGATTAATTCACCCCTCCACTTT.

As for this clone: One end of the junction fails to match germline, which may point to a read error. V usage is TRBV20-1 and J usage is TRBJ2-4; 9 bases are a match to TRBD1. The CDR3 has 11 amino acids. Germline V CDR1 and CDR2: DFQATT, SNEGSKA (reference sequence). CDR3 sequence (DNA): TGCAGTGCTGACAGCCGGGACAGGGTGCACTTC. Residues: CSADSRDRVHF.

This clone was seen just once. The chain combines TRBV4-1 with TRBJ2-1, with TRBD1 matching over 12 bases. Per the germline V gene, CDR1 is MGHRA and CDR2 is YSYEKL. The CDR3 spans 16 residues. V shed 3 bases and J 8 bases; nucleotides not matched to a gene: 8. The CDR3 loop reads CASSHRTGTGGHEQFF. The DNA for the CDR3 is TGCGCCAGCAGCCACAGAACCGGGACAGGGGGCCATGAGCAGTTCTTC.

The chain has TRBV7-8 and TRBJ2-4; TRBD2 is a possible D gene (6 bases). The CDR3 totals 15 residues. Germline assignment: CDR1 SGHVS and CDR2 FQNEAQ. Between the trimmed V and J ends, which lost 8 bases and 5 bases, there was a span of 19 bases. The CDR3 coding sequence is TGTGCCAGCTCCCTCCTGGGGGGTAGGGAAAACATTCAGTACTTC. Translation: CASSLLGGRENIQYF.

This chain links TRBV19 with TRBJ2-3; no clear D. CDR1 is LNHDA and CDR2 is SQIVND in the germline V gene (reference sequence). The CDR3 spans 13 residues. V lost 3 bases and J 4 bases, leaving 8 bases between the germline ends. CDR3 sequence (DNA): TGTGCCAGTAGTATGACATTCGCAGATACGCAGTATTTT. Translating it yields CASSMTFADTQYF.

The genes are TRBV5-6 and TRBJ1-6; 7 positions agree with TRBD1. The CDR3 is 17 residues long. The junction had 11 bases not matched to a gene; V was cut back by 3 bases and J by 5 bases. The germline V gene has CDR1 SGHDT and CDR2 YYEEEE. CDR3 nucleotide sequence: TGTGCCAGCAGCTCAGACCCAGGGGGAATGGATAATTCACCCCTCCACTTT. It is translated as CASSSDPGGMDNSPLHF.

With regard to this clone: An end of the junction does not agree with germline; a read error may underlie this. The gene calls are TRBV18 and TRBJ2-1, with D maybe TRBD1 (6 bases). Per the germline V gene, CDR1 is KGHSH and CDR2 is LQKENI. The length of the CDR3 is 16 residues. CDR3 residues: CASSPPQGTSYNEQFF. The CDR3 DNA reads as TGTGCAAGCTCACCACCGCAGGGGACCTCCTACAATGAGCAGTTCTTC.

The table lists this clone with a few counts. Other DNA sequences from this sample encode an identical CDR3 as well. The CDR3 region has the DNA TGTGCCAGCAGTTACGGACGAAGCAATCAGCCCCAGCATTTT. Translating gives CASSYGRSNQPQHF. The chain joins TRBV2 to TRBJ1-5, with D uncertain. This CDR3 has 14 residues. V dropped 5 bases and J dropped 1 base, with 9 bases sitting between them. CDR1 and CDR2 (germline): SNHLY, FYNNEI.

The chain couples TRBV5-1 to TRBJ1-2; a weak D match, TRBD1 (6 bases). The CDR3 has 17 residues. The germline gives CDR1 SGHRS, CDR2 YFSETQ. Trimming stripped 1 base from V and 8 bases from J, with 24 bases between. This chain's CDR3 is CASSLNPTEGGIEGYTF. DNA for the CDR3: TGCGCCAGCAGCTTGAATCCCACCGAAGGGGGAATCGAAGGCTACACCTTC. The full variable domain, with the rest looked up from reference TRBV5-1 and TRBJ1-2, is KAGVTQTPRYLIKTRGQQVTLSCSPISGHRSVSWYQQTPGQGLQFLFEYFSETQRNKGNFPGRFSGRQFSNSRSEMNVSTLELGDSALYLCASSLNPTEGGIEGYTFGSGTRLTVV.

The chain combines TRBV6-5 with TRBJ2-3; 8 nucleotides line up with TRBD1. The CDR3 has 14 amino acids. CDR1 and CDR2 from the germline V gene are MNHEY and SVGAGI. V lost 6 bases and J lost 2; bases outside the gene matches: 4. The DNA of the CDR3 is TGTGCCAGCAGACGACAGGGGACCACAGATACGCAGTATTTT. Encoded protein: CASRRQGTTDTQYF.

The chain carries TRBV6-5 and TRBJ1-4; D remains unclear. Trimming took 7 bases from V and 0 from J, leaving 9 bases between them. The CDR3 contains 14 residues. Germline V gene lookup returns CDR1 MNHEY and CDR2 SVGAGI. The CDR3 coding sequence is TGTGCCAGCAACCCTAGTGCAACTAATGAAAAACTGTTTTTT. It codes for CASNPSATNEKLFF.

The rearrangement joins TRBV27 to TRBJ2-3; TRBD2 matches at 12 bases. Germline loops: CDR1 MNHEY, CDR2 SMNVEV (reference sequence). The CDR3 runs 13 residues. J lost 5 bases, V lost 6 bases, and 0 bases had no gene match. The CDR3 DNA is TGTGCCAGCAGGACTAGCGGGGGAGATACGCAGTATTTT. Translating gives CASRTSGGDTQYF.

This clone was found a few times. The chain links TRBV5-8 to TRBJ1-2, with 11 bases lining up with TRBD1. CDR1 and CDR2 (germline): SGHTS, YDEGEE. The V and J ends lost 4 bases and 7 bases, in that order; junction bases with no gene match: 6. The CDR3 is 14 amino acids. The CDR3 loop is CASSQDRGRSGYTF. The CDR3 nucleotides are TGTGCCAGCAGCCAGGACAGGGGGCGTAGTGGCTACACCTTC.

The V call is TRBV4-1, the J call TRBJ1-4, with TRBD1 matching over 11 bases. The CDR3 is 16 amino acids. With V trimmed by 5 bases and J by 6 bases, 8 bases remained unmatched. The germline V gene encodes CDR1 MGHRA and CDR2 YSYEKL. CDR3 sequence reads: CASSNTWTGGDEKLFF. CDR3 sequence (DNA): TGCGCCAGCAGCAATACTTGGACAGGGGGCGATGAAAAACTGTTTTTT.

V is TRBV4-2 and J is TRBJ2-3; a possible D gene is TRBD2 (6 bases). This CDR3 contains 14 residues. Trimming shortened V by 1 base and J by 4 bases, and 9 bases separated the two germline ends. In germline, CDR1 is LGHNA, CDR2 YNFKEQ. CDR3 amino acids: CASSQAGEADTQYF. Written as DNA, the CDR3 is TGTGCCAGCAGCCAAGCGGGAGAGGCAGATACGCAGTATTTT.

The chain carries TRBV4-1 and TRBJ2-5; D unresolved. This CDR3 contains 14 residues. Deletions cut 2 bases from V and 5 bases from J, with 12 bases between. Germline values: CDR1 MGHRA, CDR2 YSYEKL. The CDR3 sequence is CASSQLLGFETQYF. The CDR3 DNA sequence: TGCGCCAGCAGCCAACTACTTGGGTTCGAGACCCAGTACTTC.

The gene calls are TRBV5-1 and TRBJ1-2; no reliable D call. Germline CDR1 SGHRS, CDR2 YFSETQ. Between the trimmed V and J ends, which lost 2 bases and 2 bases, there was a span of 10 bases. There are 14 residues in the CDR3. Here the CDR3 DNA reads TGCGCCAGCAGCTTCGCCACATCCAACTATGGCTACACCTTC. Its translation is CASSFATSNYGYTF. Full variable domain (missing parts from reference TRBV5-1 and TRBJ1-2): KAGVTQTPRYLIKTRGQQVTLSCSPISGHRSVSWYQQTPGQGLQFLFEYFSETQRNKGNFPGRFSGRQFSNSRSEMNVSTLELGDSALYLCASSFATSNYGYTFGSGTRLTVV.

The chain joins TRBV3-1 (or the pseudogene TRBV3-2) to TRBJ1-1; D unclear. V shed 1 base and J shed 1 base, with 7 bases lying between them. The CDR3 consists of 14 residues. Germline-derived CDR1 and CDR2 are LGHDT and YNNKEL (reference sequence). The chain's CDR3 is CASSQVGENTEAFF. The CDR3 bases are TGTGCCAGCAGCCAAGTCGGGGAGAACACTGAAGCTTTCTTT.

The chain couples TRBV5-4 to TRBJ2-3; D gene ambiguous. The germline V and J ends were trimmed by 0 bases and 2 bases, with 19 bases remaining between them. The CDR3 totals 18 residues. CDR1 is SGHNT and CDR2 is YYREEE in the germline V gene (reference sequence). CDR3 loop: CASSLASGRLSVTDTQYF. The CDR3 DNA reads as TGTGCCAGCAGCTTGGCGTCAGGCCGGCTGAGTGTCACAGATACGCAGTATTTT.

This rearrangement joins TRBV6-6 to TRBJ1-2; TRBD1 matches 7 bases. V gave up 0 bases and J gave up 4 bases; unmatched junction bases: 8. Germline V gene data show CDR1 as MNHNY and CDR2 as SVGAGI (reference sequence). The length of the CDR3 is 16 residues. CDR3 nucleotide sequence: TGTGCCAGCAGTTACTCGATTAGGCCAGGGGGCTATGGCTACACCTTC. Protein product: CASSYSIRPGGYGYTF.

V gene TRBV7-2 combines with J gene TRBJ2-2; TRBD2 matches at 9 bases. This CDR3 has 16 residues. Germline V gene lookup returns CDR1 SGHTA and CDR2 FQGNSA. The trim removed 5 bases at V and 4 bases at J, leaving 8 bases unmatched. CDR3 in amino acids: CASSPLAGAGTGELFF. CDR3 sequence (DNA): TGTGCCAGCAGCCCATTAGCGGGAGCGGGCACCGGGGAGCTGTTTTTT. The full variable domain, completed using reference TRBV7-2 and TRBJ2-2, is GAGVSQSPSNKVTEKGKDVELRCDPISGHTALYWYRQSLGQGLEFLIYFQGNSAPDKSGLPSDRFSAERTGGSVSTLTIQRTQQEDSAVYLCASSPLAGAGTGELFFGEGSRLTVL.

The chain is built from TRBV6-5 and TRBJ2-1, with unresolved D. The CDR3 contains 13 residues. The germline CDR1 and CDR2 sequences are MNHEY and SVGAGI. V was clipped by 6 bases and J by 0 bases, with 6 bases between them. For the CDR3, the DNA is TGTGCCAGCAGGCCTAGCTCCTACAATGAGCAGTTCTTC. It codes for CASRPSSYNEQFF.

CDR3: CAWSRGRSQGWQETQYF. CDR3 nucleotides: TGTGCCTGGAGTCGGGGGAGGTCCCAGGGCTGGCAAGAGACCCAGTACTTC. The chain carries TRBV30 and TRBJ2-5; possibly TRBD2 for D (6 bases). Germline loops: CDR1 GTSNPN, CDR2 SVGIG (reference sequence). CDR3 size: 17 residues. Trimming took 2 bases from V and 2 from J, leaving 21 bases between them.

The chain links TRBV12-3 or TRBV12-4 to TRBJ2-7; D is undetermined. V was pared by 5 bases and J by 7 bases, with 15 bases between. This CDR3 is 13 amino acids long. The CDR3 DNA reads as TGTGCCAGCAGTCAAAGAGCGTTTATGGAGCAGTACTTC. Translated, it gives CASSQRAFMEQYF.

This sequence joins TRBV6-1 and TRBJ2-5; maybe TRBD2 (6 bases). CDR1 and CDR2 from the germline V gene are MNHNS and SASEGT. Trimming pared 2 bases from V and 9 bases from J, leaving 22 bases between. This CDR3 has 16 residues. The DNA for the CDR3 is TGTGCCAGCAGTGAATGGCGGGGACCAAACCCCAGGGCCCAGTACTTC. As protein: CASSEWRGPNPRAQYF.

The rearrangement uses TRBV2 and TRBJ2-5; no reliable D call. Germline V gene lookup returns CDR1 SNHLY and CDR2 FYNNEI. The V end was cut by 5 bases, the J end by 2 bases, with 6 bases between. The CDR3 extends over 12 amino acids. This chain's CDR3 is CASSSEQETQYF. CDR3 bases: TGTGCCAGCAGTTCTGAACAAGAGACCCAGTACTTC.